The 16 T cell receptor beta chains below all came from one sample that was sequenced in a study of T cells in Graves' hyperthyroidism and ophthalmopathy (dated by TCRdb to the late 2010s). The library was prepared using multiplex PCR. Sequenced using an Illumina HiSeq 2000. Amplification of TCR beta CDR3 regions was carried out from RNA transcripts. The first round of RT-PCR for the TCR CDR3 was performed with the HTBI primer set and the Qiagen OneStep RT-PCR kit. TCRdb reworked the public reads: Q25 trimming with fastp, MiXCR clone assembly, productive beta chains retained. Here each entry gathers all rows of one CDR3 protein and keeps the most common genes and DNA. In this sample the table shows 300,000 or so distinct CDR3 sequences, 15% to 20% of which occur a single time. Under 55% of the sample goes to the ten largest clones. The sequencing sample was made of blood. The origin of the receptors is a woman aged 50 to 60 with Graves' hyperthyroidism.

The chain couples TRBV5-8 to TRBJ2-1; TRBD2 matches 9 bases. CDR3 length: 17 amino acids. Germline trimming cut 1 base from V and 0 bases from J; bases unmatched to any gene: 5. Germline assignment: CDR1 SGHTS and CDR2 YDEGEE. The DNA of the CDR3 is TGTGCCAGCAGCTTGATGCTAGCGGGGAGCTCCTACAATGAGCAGTTCTTC. Residues: CASSLMLAGSSYNEQFF.

There are a few counts of this clonotype. This chain joins TRBV20-1 and TRBJ2-7; 11 bases agree with TRBD1. V dropped 5 bases and J dropped 4; count of bases not matched to a gene: 10. Germline V gene data show CDR1 as DFQATT and CDR2 as SNEGSKA (reference sequence). The CDR3 sequence is 15 residues long. The CDR3 bases are TGCAGTGCTTCCCTCGGACAGGGGGCTATATACGAGCAGTACTTC. Residues: CSASLGQGAIYEQYF.

This clonotype showed up just a few times. CDR3 in DNA: TGTGCCAGCAGTTACCTGCTAGGCGGTGAGCAGTTCTTC. Translating gives CASSYLLGGEQFF. The V gene is TRBV6-2 or TRBV6-3, the J gene TRBJ2-1; no clear D. Germline V gene data show CDR1 as MNHEY and CDR2 as SVGEGT. This CDR3 has 13 amino acids. Trimming stripped 2 bases from V and 9 bases from J, with 11 bases between.

The chain couples TRBV18 to TRBJ2-1; D not certain. V lost 3 bases to trimming and J lost 0 bases, with 9 bases between them. The CDR3 consists of 15 residues. Germline-derived CDR1 and CDR2 are KGHSH and LQKENI. The chain's CDR3 is CASSPMASSYNEQFF. CDR3 nucleotide sequence: TGTGCCAGCTCACCGATGGCTAGCTCCTACAATGAGCAGTTCTTC. Full variable domain (missing parts from reference TRBV18 and TRBJ2-1): NAGVMQNPRHLVRRRGQEARLRCSPMKGHSHVYWYRQLPEEGLKFMVYLQKENIIDESGMPKERFSAEFPKEGPSILRIQQVVRGDSAAYFCASSPMASSYNEQFFGPGTRLTVL.

The table lists this clonotype with many counts. As DNA, the CDR3 is TGTGCCAGCAGTTCTGTCGGGAGAGCGTACGAGCAGTACTTC. This sequence encodes CASSSVGRAYEQYF. This chain links TRBV28 with TRBJ2-7, with D tentatively TRBD2 (6 bases). CDR1 is MDHEN, CDR2 SYDVKM, per germline. This CDR3 has 14 amino acids. V was shortened by 4 bases and J by 4 bases, with 14 bases between the two germline ends.

This clonotype has just a few counts. The CDR3, as DNA: TGCAGTGCTAGAGAAAGGCCTAGCGGGGGATCGCAGTTCTTC. Its protein product is CSARERPSGGSQFF. The rearrangement uses TRBV20-1 and TRBJ2-1; 10 positions agree with TRBD2. The CDR3 loop spans 14 amino acids. Germline CDR1 reads DFQATT; CDR2 reads SNEGSKA (reference sequence). Losses at the gene ends were 0 bases for V and 12 bases for J; bases not matched to a gene: 8.

V is TRBV28 and J is TRBJ2-7; 9 bases line up with TRBD2. The junction had 4 bases not matched to a gene; V was cut back by 4 bases and J by 3 bases. Per the germline V gene, CDR1 is MDHEN and CDR2 is SYDVKM. The CDR3 sequence is 14 residues long. The CDR3 sequence: CASSSAGGNYEQYF. The CDR3 DNA is TGTGCCAGCAGTTCTGCGGGAGGGAACTACGAGCAGTACTTC.

This clonotype was recorded at least ten times. The V and J genes are TRBV7-9 and TRBJ2-7; tentatively, D is TRBD2 (5 bases). Germline CDR1 SEHNR, CDR2 FQNEAQ (reference sequence). Deletions cut 3 bases from V and 6 bases from J, with 15 bases between. The CDR3 loop spans 14 amino acids. For the CDR3, the DNA is TGTGCCAGCAGCTTGAATTACGGGGAAGTCGAGCAGTACTTC. This encodes CASSLNYGEVEQYF.

CDR3 sequence (DNA): TGCGCCAGCAGCCCAGCCGGGACTAGAGTTAATGAGCAGTTCTTC. It translates to CASSPAGTRVNEQFF. The genes are TRBV5-1 and TRBJ2-1, with 8 bases aligning to TRBD2. Germline V lookup: CDR1 SGHRS, CDR2 YFSETQ. V lost 4 bases, J lost 7 bases, and 10 bases stayed unmatched. This CDR3 has 15 amino acids.

In this sample, this clonotype turned up many times. J is TRBJ1-2 and V is TRBV9, with 7 bases that match TRBD1. The trim removed 4 bases at V and 2 bases at J, leaving 2 bases unmatched. Germline assignment: CDR1 SGDLS and CDR2 YYNGEE. The CDR3 is 13 amino acids. The CDR3 region is CASSSTGNYGYTF. The CDR3 coding sequence is TGTGCCAGCAGCTCGACAGGGAACTATGGCTACACCTTC.

This clonotype came up a few times. The chain carries TRBV6-1 and TRBJ2-5, with D perhaps matching TRBD1 or TRBD2 (5 bases each). The CDR3 consists of 16 residues. Germline loops: CDR1 MNHNS, CDR2 SASEGT. The ends were cut back, 6 bases at V and 2 bases at J, with 19 bases in the middle. In DNA, the CDR3 is TGTGCCAGCAGGAACGTTTATGAGGGGCTACAAGAGACCCAGTACTTC. It yields the protein CASRNVYEGLQETQYF.

This chain links TRBV2 with TRBJ2-7; 10 bases map to TRBD2. The CDR3 totals 14 residues. V lost 3 bases and J lost 9; bases outside the gene matches: 8. Germline values: CDR1 SNHLY, CDR2 FYNNEI. The CDR3 here is CASSDALAGELQYF. The CDR3 coding sequence is TGTGCCAGCAGTGACGCGCTAGCGGGAGAGTTGCAGTACTTC.

V is TRBV19 and J is TRBJ1-2, with D hard to call. From germline, CDR1 is LNHDA and CDR2 SQIVND (reference sequence). CDR3 length equals 13 residues. V lost 6 bases and J lost 0, with 8 bases in between. DNA of the CDR3: TGTGCCAGTAGACTGGATCCTAACTATGGCTACACCTTC. Translated: CASRLDPNYGYTF.

This clonotype was observed at least ten times. The chain has TRBV12-3 or TRBV12-4 and TRBJ2-2; 7 bases match TRBD1. The junction had 4 bases not matched to a gene; V was cut back by 1 base and J by 5 bases. The CDR3 spans 15 residues. CDR3 DNA: TGTGCCAGCAGTTTAGGACAGGGTTGGACCGGGGAGCTGTTTTTT. Protein product: CASSLGQGWTGELFF.

V gene TRBV7-9 combines with J gene TRBJ1-1; D perhaps matches TRBD1 (5 bases). The V gene's germline CDR1 is SEHNR and CDR2 FQNEAQ (reference sequence). Trimming cost V 6 bases and J 2 bases, with 19 bases left between them. This CDR3 spans 16 amino acids. CDR3 sequence reads: CASRPRGFPRNTEAFF. CDR3 in DNA: TGTGCCAGCAGGCCCCGGGGGTTTCCGAGAAACACTGAAGCTTTCTTT.

This clonotype has only a few counts. This rearrangement joins TRBV18 to TRBJ2-1; 9 nucleotides align to TRBD2. J lost 0 bases, V lost 2 bases, and 5 bases had no gene match. This CDR3 is built from 17 residues. CDR1 is KGHSH and CDR2 is LQKENI in the germline V gene. The CDR3 sequence: CASSPFISGSSYNEQFF. As DNA, the CDR3 is TGTGCCAGCTCACCATTTATTAGCGGGAGCTCCTACAATGAGCAGTTCTTC.